This TCR beta chain was documented in a study of T cell repertoires and HLA-DP antigens. Looking at the study overall: Donors were two male and one female, aged 18-to-29 to 60-to-69. Average DNA input: roughly 0.2 ug for CD137+CD4+ sorts, approximately 1,100 ng pre-culture. Whole-study results and caveats: Average cumulative frequency of previously undetected clones was approximately 34% against one allele and under 60% against the other.

Repertoires were generated with immunoSEQ multiplex PCR, while TCRdb's copy carries only in-frame clones and drops some. The repertoire includes 85,000 to 90,000 clones, about 89% of them detected once, and about 1.8% sits in the top ten. Trimming took off 11 bases at V and 3 bases at J, with 16 bases between the two ends. This CDR3 comprises 13 residues. Per the germline V gene, CDR1 is ENHRY and CDR2 is SYGVKD. Regarding this clone: The antigen remains unidentified.

Negative selection yielded untouched CD4+ T cells of average about 98% purity. The rearrangement joins TRBV10-3 to TRBJ1-1; D is perhaps TRBD1 (5 bases). This sequence originates from a man aged 50 to 59 in good health and CMV-seronegative. Sequencing was done on a sample of CD4+ T cells from PBMCs. CDR3 loop: CAVCRDLDTEAFF. CDR3 bases: TGTGCCGTATGCAGGGACTTGGACACTGAAGCTTTCTTT.